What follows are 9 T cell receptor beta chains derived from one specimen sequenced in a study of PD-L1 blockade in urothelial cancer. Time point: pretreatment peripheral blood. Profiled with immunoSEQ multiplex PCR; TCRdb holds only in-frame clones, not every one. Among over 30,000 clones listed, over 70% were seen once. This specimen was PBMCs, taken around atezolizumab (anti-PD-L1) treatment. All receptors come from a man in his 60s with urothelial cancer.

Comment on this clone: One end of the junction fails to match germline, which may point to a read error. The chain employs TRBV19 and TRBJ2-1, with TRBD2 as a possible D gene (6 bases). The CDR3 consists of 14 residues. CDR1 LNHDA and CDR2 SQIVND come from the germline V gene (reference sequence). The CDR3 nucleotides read TGTGCCACTAGTGGGGGGACGATCTACAATGAGCAGTTCTTC. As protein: CATSGGTIYNEQFF.

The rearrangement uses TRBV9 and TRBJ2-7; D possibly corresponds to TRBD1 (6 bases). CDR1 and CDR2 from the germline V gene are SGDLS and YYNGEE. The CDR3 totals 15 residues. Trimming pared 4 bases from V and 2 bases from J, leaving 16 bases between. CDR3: CASSLRQGFPYEQYF. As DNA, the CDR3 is TGTGCCAGCAGCCTCAGGCAGGGGTTTCCCTACGAGCAGTACTTC.

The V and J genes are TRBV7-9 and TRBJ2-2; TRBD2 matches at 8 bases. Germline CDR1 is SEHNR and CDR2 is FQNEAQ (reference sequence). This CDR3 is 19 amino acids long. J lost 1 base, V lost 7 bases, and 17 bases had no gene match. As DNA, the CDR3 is TGTGCCAGCACCCCTGGCCGTCTAGCGGGTTCAAGGAACACCGGGGAGCTGTTTTTT. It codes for CASTPGRLAGSRNTGELFF.

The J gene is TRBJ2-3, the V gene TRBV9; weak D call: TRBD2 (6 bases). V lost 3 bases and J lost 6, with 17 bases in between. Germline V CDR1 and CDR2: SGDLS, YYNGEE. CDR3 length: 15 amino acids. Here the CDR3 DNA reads TGTGCCAGCAGCGCCCGAAACGGGAGTCTTGATACGCAGTATTTT. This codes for CASSARNGSLDTQYF.

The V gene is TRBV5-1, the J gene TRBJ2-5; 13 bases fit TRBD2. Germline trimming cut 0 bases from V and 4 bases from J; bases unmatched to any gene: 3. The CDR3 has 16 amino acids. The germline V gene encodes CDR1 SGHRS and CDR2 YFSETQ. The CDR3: CASSLGTSGSGETQYF. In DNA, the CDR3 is TGCGCCAGCAGCTTGGGGACTAGCGGGAGTGGAGAGACCCAGTACTTC.

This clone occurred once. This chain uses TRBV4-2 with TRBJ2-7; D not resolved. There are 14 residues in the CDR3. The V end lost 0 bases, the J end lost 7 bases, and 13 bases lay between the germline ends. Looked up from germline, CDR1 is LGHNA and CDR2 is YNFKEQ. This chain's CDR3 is CASSQEVYKREQYF. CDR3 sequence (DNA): TGTGCCAGCAGCCAAGAAGTGTATAAACGGGAGCAGTACTTC.

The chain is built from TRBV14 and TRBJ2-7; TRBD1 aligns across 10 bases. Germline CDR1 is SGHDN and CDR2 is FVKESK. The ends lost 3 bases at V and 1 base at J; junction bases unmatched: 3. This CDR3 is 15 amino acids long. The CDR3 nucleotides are TGTGCCAGCAGCCAGAGGACAGGGGGATCCTACGAGCAGTACTTC. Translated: CASSQRTGGSYEQYF.

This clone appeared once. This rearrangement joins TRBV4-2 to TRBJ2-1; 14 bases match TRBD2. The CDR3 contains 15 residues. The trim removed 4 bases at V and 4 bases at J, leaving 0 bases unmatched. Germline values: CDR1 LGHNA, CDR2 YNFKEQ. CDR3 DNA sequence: TGTGCCAGCAGCCGACTAGCGGGAGGGTACAATGAGCAGTTCTTC. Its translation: CASSRLAGGYNEQFF.

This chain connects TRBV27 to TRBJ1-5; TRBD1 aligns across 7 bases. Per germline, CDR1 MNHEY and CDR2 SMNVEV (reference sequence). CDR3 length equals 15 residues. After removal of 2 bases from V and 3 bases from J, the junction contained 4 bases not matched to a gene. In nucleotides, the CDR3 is TGTGCCAGCAGTTTAGGAGGGACAGCCAATCAGCCCCAGCATTTT. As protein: CASSLGGTANQPQHF.